This TCR beta chain was obtained from a study of cytomegalovirus exposure and HLA in healthy donors. A note on this clone: The target antigen is unknown.

A multiplex PCR was run with 60 Vbeta primers and 13 Jbeta primers. Measured with immunoSEQ multiplex PCR; TCRdb has only the in-frame clones, and not every one. In the table there are around 100,000 clones, around 80% of which are singletons. Overall study results and limits: An analysis was carried out at a later point. It showed that HLA-associated TCR beta chains were more clonally expanded than equally common non-associated chains. The presence/absence work took it that sequencing depth was about the same across donors.

The source of this sequence is a middle-aged woman in good health and CMV-seronegative. Input material: PBMCs.

The CDR3 region has the DNA TGTGCCAGCAGCTGGGGAGACCCTAACAATGAGCAGTTCTTC. Protein product: CASSWGDPNNEQFF. The gene calls are TRBV9 and TRBJ2-1; a possible D gene is TRBD2 (5 bases). The CDR3 has 14 residues. Germline V gene lookup returns CDR1 SGDLS and CDR2 YYNGEE. With 4 bases removed from V and 5 bases from J, the gap between germline ends came to 13 bases. The complete variable domain, with remaining parts taken from reference TRBV9 and TRBJ2-1, reads DSGVTQTPKHLITATGQRVTLRCSPRSGDLSVYWYQQSLDQGLQFLIQYYNGEERAKGNILERFSAQQFPDLHSELNLSSLELGDSALYFCASSWGDPNNEQFFGPGTRLTVL.